A selection of T cell receptor beta chains follows, all from one sample in a study of OX40 agonist ivuxolimab in advanced cancers. Produced via immunoSEQ multiplex PCR; TCRdb's table is partial and in-frame only. The sample consists of some 73,000 clones, 85% to 90% of them appearing once. The material was CD4+ or CD8+ T cells sorted from blood, obtained in a trial of the OX40 agonist ivuxolimab. Receptors originate from an adult with an advanced solid tumor such as melanoma, head and neck, liver or kidney cancer. CDR3s include the opening cysteine and the closing phenylalanine or tryptophan. Each record gives: J gene, V gene, clone size, D gene, CDR3 DNA, CDR3 protein. The D gene is left open where the match is weak. Part of the rows lack a size; the others show once, few, many or a class for expanded clones.

J gene: TRBJ1-5
V gene: TRBV7-2
clone size: .
D gene: .
CDR3 DNA: TGTGCCAGCAGCTCAAACAATCAGCCCCAGCATTTT
CDR3 protein: CASSSNNQPQHF

J gene: TRBJ1-2
V gene: TRBV7-6
clone size: once
D gene: TRBD1
CDR3 DNA: TGTGCCAGCAGCTTAGGGGACAGTACCTATGGCTACACCTTC
CDR3 protein: CASSLGDSTYGYTF

J gene: TRBJ2-7
V gene: TRBV11-2
clone size: .
D gene: .
CDR3 DNA: TGTGCCAGCAGCTTAGGACTAGAGGCCTACGAGCAGTACTTC
CDR3 protein: CASSLGLEAYEQYF

J gene: TRBJ2-1
V gene: TRBV2
clone size: .
D gene: TRBD2
CDR3 DNA: TGTGCCAGCAGTGTACTAGCGGGAGGGGCCAATGAGCAGTTCTTC
CDR3 protein: CASSVLAGGANEQFF

J gene: TRBJ2-3
V gene: TRBV5-1
clone size: once
D gene: .
CDR3 DNA: TGCGCCAGCAGCTTGGCCCTTCGTAGTAGCACAGATACGCAGTATTTT
CDR3 protein: CASSLALRSSTDTQYF

J gene: TRBJ1-1
V gene: TRBV4-2
clone size: .
D gene: TRBD1
CDR3 DNA: TGTGCCAGCAGCCCTACGGGATGGACAGGGGCGAACACTGAAGCTTTCTTT
CDR3 protein: CASSPTGWTGANTEAFF

J gene: TRBJ2-3
V gene: TRBV5-1
clone size: .
D gene: .
CDR3 DNA: TGCGCCAGCAGCCAAACAGCACGCACAGATACGCAGTATTTT
CDR3 protein: CASSQTARTDTQYF

J gene: TRBJ1-1
V gene: TRBV29-1
clone size: .
D gene: .
CDR3 DNA: TGCAGCGGGGTAGGGGTGAACACTGAAGCTTTCTTT
CDR3 protein: CSGVGVNTEAFF

J gene: TRBJ2-1
V gene: TRBV5-4
clone size: once
D gene: TRBD2
CDR3 DNA: TGTGCCAGCAGGCTATCACTAGCGGGAGGGCTGGATGAGCAGTTCTTC
CDR3 protein: CASRLSLAGGLDEQFF

J gene: TRBJ2-5
V gene: TRBV7-9
clone size: .
D gene: .
CDR3 DNA: TGTGCCAGCAGCTTCCAAGACGGCTCAATGGCCCAGTACTTC
CDR3 protein: CASSFQDGSMAQYF

J gene: TRBJ2-3
V gene: TRBV5-1
clone size: .
D gene: TRBD2
CDR3 DNA: TGCGCCAGCAGCTTGGCACTAGCGGGAGGGCTTAGCACAGATACGCAGTATTTT
CDR3 protein: CASSLALAGGLSTDTQYF

J gene: TRBJ1-2
V gene: TRBV18
clone size: .
D gene: .
CDR3 DNA: TGTGCCAGCTCACGAGCAGGGGAAGGCTATGGCTACACCTTC
CDR3 protein: CASSRAGEGYGYTF

J gene: TRBJ2-3
V gene: TRBV5-1
clone size: .
D gene: .
CDR3 DNA: TGCGCCAGCAGCTTGGCCATCAACCCCACAGATACGCAGTATTTT
CDR3 protein: CASSLAINPTDTQYF

J gene: TRBJ2-3
V gene: TRBV5-1
clone size: .
D gene: TRBD2
CDR3 DNA: TGCGCCAGCAGCTTGGGACTAGCGGGAGGTCCAAGCACAGATACGCAGTATTTT
CDR3 protein: CASSLGLAGGPSTDTQYF

J gene: TRBJ1-2
V gene: TRBV6-5
clone size: once
D gene: .
CDR3 DNA: TGTGCCAGCAGTCTCCGGGAGGTGAGCATATATGGCTACACCTTC
CDR3 protein: CASSLREVSIYGYTF

J gene: TRBJ2-3
V gene: TRBV7-7
clone size: .
D gene: TRBD2
CDR3 DNA: TGTGCTAGCAGCTTAGGACTAGCGGGGGGCACAGATACGCAGTATTTT
CDR3 protein: CASSLGLAGGTDTQYF

J gene: TRBJ1-1
V gene: TRBV5-5
clone size: .
D gene: .
CDR3 DNA: TGTGCCAGCAGCTTGGGACAGACAAGGAACACTGAAGCTTTCTTT
CDR3 protein: CASSLGQTRNTEAFF

J gene: TRBJ2-2
V gene: TRBV7-9
clone size: .
D gene: TRBD1
CDR3 DNA: TGTGCCAGCAGCATAGGTGGGGACAGGGGGCACGCGAACACCGGGGAGCTGTTTTTT
CDR3 protein: CASSIGGDRGHANTGELFF

J gene: TRBJ2-5
V gene: TRBV7-2
clone size: .
D gene: TRBD1
CDR3 DNA: TGTGCCAGCAGCGCCTTTATGTCACAGGGGTTTGGGACCCAGTACTTC
CDR3 protein: CASSAFMSQGFGTQYF

J gene: TRBJ2-1
V gene: TRBV5-1
clone size: .
D gene: .
CDR3 DNA: TGCGCCAGCAGCTTGGTCGGGGACTCCTACAATGAGCAGTTCTTC
CDR3 protein: CASSLVGDSYNEQFF

J gene: TRBJ2-7
V gene: TRBV20-1
clone size: .
D gene: .
CDR3 DNA: TGCAGTGCTAGAGATCTCGGGGAGCAGTACTTC
CDR3 protein: CSARDLGEQYF

J gene: TRBJ2-2
V gene: TRBV5-1
clone size: .
D gene: TRBD2
CDR3 DNA: TGCGCCAGCAGCTTGGGGCGGGAGAGCACCGGGGAGCTGTTTTTT
CDR3 protein: CASSLGRESTGELFF

J gene: TRBJ1-5
V gene: TRBV27
clone size: .
D gene: .
CDR3 DNA: TGTGCCAGCAGTTTGTCAGGAACCGCAATTAGGCATTTT
CDR3 protein: CASSLSGTAIRHF

J gene: TRBJ2-7
V gene: TRBV2
clone size: .
D gene: TRBD1
CDR3 DNA: TGTGCCAGCAGTGAACAGACAGGGGGCTACGAGCAGTACTTC
CDR3 protein: CASSEQTGGYEQYF

J gene: TRBJ2-1
V gene: TRBV30
clone size: .
D gene: .
CDR3 DNA: TGTGCCTGGAGTGCGGGGGCCCTCTACAATGAGCAGTTCTTC
CDR3 protein: CAWSAGALYNEQFF

J gene: TRBJ1-5
V gene: TRBV6-1
clone size: .
D gene: .
CDR3 DNA: TGTGCCAGCAGTCCCCAGGGAGGGCAGCCCCAGCATTTT
CDR3 protein: CASSPQGGQPQHF

J gene: TRBJ2-3
V gene: TRBV6-1
clone size: .
D gene: TRBD2
CDR3 DNA: TGTGCCAGCAGAGCGACTAGCGGAAGCACAGATACGCAGTATTTT
CDR3 protein: CASRATSGSTDTQYF

J gene: TRBJ1-5
V gene: TRBV4-2
clone size: .
D gene: .
CDR3 DNA: TGTGCCAGCAGTTTGCCAGTGACCAAAGATAGCAATCAGCCCCAGCATTTT
CDR3 protein: CASSLPVTKDSNQPQHF

J gene: TRBJ1-4
V gene: TRBV28
clone size: .
D gene: .
CDR3 DNA: TGTGCCAGCAGCGCGCCTGCAACTAATGAAAAACTGTTTTTT
CDR3 protein: CASSAPATNEKLFF

J gene: TRBJ1-3
V gene: TRBV2
clone size: .
D gene: .
CDR3 DNA: TGTGCCAGCACCCCAGGGCTTGGAAACACCATATATTTT
CDR3 protein: CASTPGLGNTIYF

J gene: TRBJ1-2
V gene: TRBV2
clone size: .
D gene: .
CDR3 DNA: TGTGCCAGCAGGCAGGAGGCCTATGGCTACACCTTC
CDR3 protein: CASRQEAYGYTF

J gene: TRBJ2-7
V gene: TRBV6-5
clone size: .
D gene: .
CDR3 DNA: TGTGCCAGCAGCTACGGCTCAGGGGTAATCGACGAGCAGTACTTC
CDR3 protein: CASSYGSGVIDEQYF

J gene: TRBJ1-5
V gene: TRBV28
clone size: .
D gene: .
CDR3 DNA: TGTGCCAGCAGCTCCCCATTGGGGGGTAATCAGCCCCAGCATTTT
CDR3 protein: CASSSPLGGNQPQHF

J gene: TRBJ2-1
V gene: TRBV7-3
clone size: .
D gene: TRBD2
CDR3 DNA: TGTGCCAGCAGCTTAACGTCGCCTAGCGGGAGGGGCTACAATGAGCAGTTCTTC
CDR3 protein: CASSLTSPSGRGYNEQFF

J gene: TRBJ1-6
V gene: TRBV2
clone size: .
D gene: TRBD1
CDR3 DNA: TGTGCCAGCAGCCCGGGACAGTTCCTCTCCTATAATTCACCCCTCCACTTT
CDR3 protein: CASSPGQFLSYNSPLHF

J gene: TRBJ1-6
V gene: TRBV6-1
clone size: .
D gene: .
CDR3 DNA: TGTGCCAGCAGTGAAGGGTGGGCAGACCCTCTCCACTTT
CDR3 protein: CASSEGWADPLHF

J gene: TRBJ1-6
V gene: TRBV6-5
clone size: .
D gene: TRBD1
CDR3 DNA: TGTGCCAGCAGAACGGGGACAGGGGTAAAATCACCCCTCCACTTT
CDR3 protein: CASRTGTGVKSPLHF

J gene: TRBJ2-2
V gene: TRBV19
clone size: .
D gene: .
CDR3 DNA: TGTGCCAGTACCGGGGGGAACACCGGGGAGCTGTTTTTT
CDR3 protein: CASTGGNTGELFF

J gene: TRBJ2-3
V gene: TRBV28
clone size: .
D gene: .
CDR3 DNA: TGTGCCAGCAGTCGGGAGAGGGTTAGGACAGGAGCAGATACGCAGTATTTT
CDR3 protein: CASSRERVRTGADTQYF

J gene: TRBJ2-7
V gene: TRBV7-3
clone size: .
D gene: .
CDR3 DNA: TGTGCCAGCAGCCGTGACAACACGGGAGAGCAGTACTTC
CDR3 protein: CASSRDNTGEQYF

J gene: TRBJ2-5
V gene: TRBV15
clone size: once
D gene: TRBD1
CDR3 DNA: TGTGCCACCAGCCGCTTATCGGGACAGGGCCTTACGACCCAGTACTTC
CDR3 protein: CATSRLSGQGLTTQYF

J gene: TRBJ2-7
V gene: TRBV7-2
clone size: .
D gene: .
CDR3 DNA: TGTGCCAGCAGCTTGTTTAGACAAACCTACGAGCAGTACTTC
CDR3 protein: CASSLFRQTYEQYF

J gene: TRBJ2-7
V gene: TRBV4-3
clone size: .
D gene: .
CDR3 DNA: TGCGCCAGCAGCCCGACAGTTTCTGTGGAAGCCTACGAGCAGTACTTC
CDR3 protein: CASSPTVSVEAYEQYF

J gene: TRBJ2-4
V gene: TRBV12-1
clone size: .
D gene: .
CDR3 DNA: TGTGCCAGATTACAGGGGAAGGTAAACATTCAGTACTTC
CDR3 protein: CARLQGKVNIQYF

J gene: TRBJ2-2
V gene: TRBV11-3
clone size: .
D gene: .
CDR3 DNA: TGTGCCAGCAGCCAACAGGTCACCGGGGAGCTGTTTTTT
CDR3 protein: CASSQQVTGELFF

J gene: TRBJ1-2
V gene: TRBV7-2
clone size: .
D gene: .
CDR3 DNA: TGTGCCAGCAGCCTCAGGAGGAGCCCTAACTATGGCTACACCTTC
CDR3 protein: CASSLRRSPNYGYTF

J gene: TRBJ1-2
V gene: TRBV29-1
clone size: few
D gene: .
CDR3 DNA: TGCAGCGTTGCCGAGACAGATAACTATGGCTACACCTTC
CDR3 protein: CSVAETDNYGYTF

J gene: TRBJ2-5
V gene: TRBV30
clone size: .
D gene: .
CDR3 DNA: TGTGCCTGGAGTCTGGGAACGAAAGAGACCCAGTACTTC
CDR3 protein: CAWSLGTKETQYF

J gene: TRBJ1-5
V gene: TRBV5-1
clone size: .
D gene: TRBD1
CDR3 DNA: TGCGCCAGCAGCTTGGCCCCGACAGGGGGCGGCCAGCCCCAGCATTTT
CDR3 protein: CASSLAPTGGGQPQHF

J gene: TRBJ2-5
V gene: TRBV6-5
clone size: once
D gene: TRBD1
CDR3 DNA: TGTGCCAGCAGTTACGGGACAGGGGGAATGGGAGAGACCCAGTACTTC
CDR3 protein: CASSYGTGGMGETQYF

J gene: TRBJ2-3
V gene: TRBV13
clone size: .
D gene: TRBD2
CDR3 DNA: TGTGCCAGCAGCCCCCCGGGACTAGCCACAGATACGCAGTATTTT
CDR3 protein: CASSPPGLATDTQYF

J gene: TRBJ2-2
V gene: TRBV6-1
clone size: .
D gene: .
CDR3 DNA: TGTGCCAGCATGAGGGCTGACACCGGGGAGCTGTTTTTT
CDR3 protein: CASMRADTGELFF